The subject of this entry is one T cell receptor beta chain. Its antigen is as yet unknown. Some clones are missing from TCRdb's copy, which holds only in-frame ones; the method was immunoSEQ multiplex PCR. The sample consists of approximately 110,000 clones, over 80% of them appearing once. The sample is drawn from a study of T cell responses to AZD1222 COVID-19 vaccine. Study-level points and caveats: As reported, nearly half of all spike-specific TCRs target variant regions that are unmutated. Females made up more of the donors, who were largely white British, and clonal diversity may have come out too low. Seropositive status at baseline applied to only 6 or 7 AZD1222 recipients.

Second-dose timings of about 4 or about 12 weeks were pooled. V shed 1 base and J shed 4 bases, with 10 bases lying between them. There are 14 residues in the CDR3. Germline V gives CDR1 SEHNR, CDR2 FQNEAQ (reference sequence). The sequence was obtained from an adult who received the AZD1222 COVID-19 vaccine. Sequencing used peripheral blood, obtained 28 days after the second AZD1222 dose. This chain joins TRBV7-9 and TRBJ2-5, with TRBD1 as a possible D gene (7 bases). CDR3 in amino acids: CASSLDQGGETQYF. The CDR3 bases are TGTGCCAGCAGCTTAGATCAGGGGGGAGAGACCCAGTACTTC.